This TCR beta chain appears in the sequencing data of a study of T-cell reconstitution after alpha-beta-depleted transplantation in children. Study conclusions and caveats: Where alpha-beta T cells came from about two months after transplant was reportedly several hundred expanded graft clones. Surviving thymic progenitors and recipient T cells were the source of high TCRbeta diversity at day 60 in some patients.

Preparation of the TCRbeta library was carried out with unique molecular identifiers. One entry per CDR3 protein results from TCRdb running MiXCR on the PCR reads. The sample contains around 700,000 distinct CDR3 sequences, 10% to 15% of which appear only once. With regard to this clonotype: The target antigen is unknown.

This CDR3 is 13 amino acids long. CDR1 is SEHNR, CDR2 FQNEAQ, per germline (reference sequence). Losses at the gene ends were 5 bases for V and 6 bases for J; bases not matched to a gene: 4. The gene calls are TRBV7-9 and TRBJ1-1, with 9 bases aligning to TRBD1. Sequenced material: PBMCs, taken before TCRalphabeta/CD19-depleted stem cell transplant. The source of this sequence is a girl aged 2 to 10 with congenital amegakaryocytic thrombocytopenia, due to receive a stem cell transplant. The CDR3 is CASSPRTGAEAFF. The DNA for the CDR3 is TGTGCCAGCAGCCCCCGGACAGGGGCTGAAGCTTTCTTT.